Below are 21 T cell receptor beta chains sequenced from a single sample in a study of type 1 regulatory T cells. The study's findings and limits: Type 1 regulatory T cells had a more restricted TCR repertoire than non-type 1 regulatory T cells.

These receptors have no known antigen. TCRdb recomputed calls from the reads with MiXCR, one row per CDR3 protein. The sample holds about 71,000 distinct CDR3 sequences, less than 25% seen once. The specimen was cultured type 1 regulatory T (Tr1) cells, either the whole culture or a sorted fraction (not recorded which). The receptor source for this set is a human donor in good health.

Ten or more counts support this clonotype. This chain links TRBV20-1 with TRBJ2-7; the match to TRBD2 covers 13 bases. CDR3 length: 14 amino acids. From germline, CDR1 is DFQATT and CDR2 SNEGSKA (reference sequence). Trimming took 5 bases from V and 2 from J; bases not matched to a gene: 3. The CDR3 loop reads CSALGLAGTYEQYF. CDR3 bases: TGCAGTGCTTTGGGACTAGCGGGAACCTACGAGCAGTACTTC.

CDR3 DNA: TGTGCCATCAGTGATAAGGGCCACTATGGCTACACCTTC. Its translation: CAISDKGHYGYTF. The V call is TRBV10-3, the J call TRBJ1-2; no definite D call. Germline V gene sequence: CDR1 ENHRY, CDR2 SYGVKD. The CDR3 is made up of 13 amino acids. The V end was cut by 3 bases, the J end by 3 bases, with 8 bases between.

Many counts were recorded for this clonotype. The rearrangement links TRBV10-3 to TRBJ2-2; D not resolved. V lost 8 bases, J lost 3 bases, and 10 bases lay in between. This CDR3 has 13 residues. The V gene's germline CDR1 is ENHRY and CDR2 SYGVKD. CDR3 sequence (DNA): TGTGCCATCTCAGGCACGTACACCGGGGAGCTGTTTTTT. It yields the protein CAISGTYTGELFF.

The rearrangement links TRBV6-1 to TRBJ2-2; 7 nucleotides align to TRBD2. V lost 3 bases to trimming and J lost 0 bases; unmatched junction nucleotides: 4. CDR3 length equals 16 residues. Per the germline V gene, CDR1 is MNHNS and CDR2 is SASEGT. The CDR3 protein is CASSDLRGANTGELFF. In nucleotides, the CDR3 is TGTGCCAGCAGTGATTTACGGGGGGCGAACACCGGGGAGCTGTTTTTT.

DNA of the CDR3: TGCGCCAGCAGCTTGGGGGACAGGTCTCACGAGCAGTACTTC. This translates into CASSLGDRSHEQYF. The V gene is TRBV5-1, the J gene TRBJ2-7; the match to TRBD1 covers 8 bases. Per the germline V gene, CDR1 is SGHRS and CDR2 is YFSETQ. V was clipped by 0 bases and J by 5 bases; unmatched bases: 4. The CDR3 is 14 residues long.

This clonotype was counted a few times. The CDR3 DNA reads as TGTGCCAGCAGCTTGATATATGGGGATGAGCAGTTCTTC. Protein: CASSLIYGDEQFF. The genes are TRBV5-6 and TRBJ2-1, with unresolved D. The germline V and J ends were trimmed by 1 base and 8 bases, with 10 bases remaining between them. The CDR3 is 13 amino acids. Germline CDR1 and CDR2: SGHDT and YYEEEE.

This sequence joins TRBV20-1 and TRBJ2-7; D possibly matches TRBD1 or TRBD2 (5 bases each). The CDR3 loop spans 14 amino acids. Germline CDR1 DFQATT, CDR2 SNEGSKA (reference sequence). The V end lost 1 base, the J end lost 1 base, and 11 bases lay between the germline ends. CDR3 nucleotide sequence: TGCAGTGCTAGAGGGGACGGTGGGTCCTACGAGCAGTACTTC. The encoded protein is CSARGDGGSYEQYF.

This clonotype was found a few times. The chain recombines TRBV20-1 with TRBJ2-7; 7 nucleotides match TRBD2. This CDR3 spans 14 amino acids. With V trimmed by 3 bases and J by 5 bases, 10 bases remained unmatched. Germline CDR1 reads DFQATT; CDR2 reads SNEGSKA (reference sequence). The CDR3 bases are TGCAGTGCTAGGGGGGGGACCCACCCCAACGAGCAGTACTTC. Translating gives CSARGGTHPNEQYF.

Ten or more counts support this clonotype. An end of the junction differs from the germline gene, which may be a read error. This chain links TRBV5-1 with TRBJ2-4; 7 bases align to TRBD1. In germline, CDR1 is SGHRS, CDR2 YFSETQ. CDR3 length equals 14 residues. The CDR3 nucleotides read TGCGCCAGCAGTTTGGACAGGGCCAAAAACATTCAGTACTTC. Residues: CASSLDRAKNIQYF.

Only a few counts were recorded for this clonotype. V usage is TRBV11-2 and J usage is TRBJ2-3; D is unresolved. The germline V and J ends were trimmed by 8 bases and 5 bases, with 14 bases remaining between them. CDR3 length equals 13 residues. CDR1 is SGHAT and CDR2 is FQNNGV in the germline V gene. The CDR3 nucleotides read TGTGCCAGCTCCCCCGCCGACTTAGATACGCAGTATTTT. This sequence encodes CASSPADLDTQYF.

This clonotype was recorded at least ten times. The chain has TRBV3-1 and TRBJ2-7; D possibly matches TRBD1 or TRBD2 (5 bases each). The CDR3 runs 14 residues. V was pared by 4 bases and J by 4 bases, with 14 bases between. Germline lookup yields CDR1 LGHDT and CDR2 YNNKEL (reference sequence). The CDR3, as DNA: TGTGCCAGCAGCCGGGACGGTGGCGGTTACGAGCAGTACTTC. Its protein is CASSRDGGGYEQYF.

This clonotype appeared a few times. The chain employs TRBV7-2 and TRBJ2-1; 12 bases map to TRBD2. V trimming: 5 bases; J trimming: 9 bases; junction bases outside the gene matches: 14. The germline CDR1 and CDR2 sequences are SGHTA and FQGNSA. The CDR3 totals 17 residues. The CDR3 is CASSPRLLAGGPGEQFF. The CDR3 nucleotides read TGTGCCAGCAGCCCCCGCCTCCTAGCGGGAGGGCCTGGTGAGCAGTTCTTC.

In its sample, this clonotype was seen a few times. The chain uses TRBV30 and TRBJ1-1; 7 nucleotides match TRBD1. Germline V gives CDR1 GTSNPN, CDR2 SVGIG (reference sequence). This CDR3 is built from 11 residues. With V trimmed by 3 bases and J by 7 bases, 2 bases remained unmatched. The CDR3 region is CAWSGQVEAFF. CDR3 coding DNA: TGTGCCTGGAGCGGACAGGTTGAAGCTTTCTTT.

The CDR3 region has the DNA TGTGCCAGCTCACAGGGGGCCGGGAACAATGAGCAGTTCTTC. Amino acids: CASSQGAGNNEQFF. The chain is built from TRBV18 and TRBJ2-1; 7 bases are shared with TRBD1. Germline lookup yields CDR1 KGHSH and CDR2 LQKENI. The CDR3 runs to 14 residues. V was pared by 4 bases and J by 5 bases, with 5 bases of the junction left unmatched.

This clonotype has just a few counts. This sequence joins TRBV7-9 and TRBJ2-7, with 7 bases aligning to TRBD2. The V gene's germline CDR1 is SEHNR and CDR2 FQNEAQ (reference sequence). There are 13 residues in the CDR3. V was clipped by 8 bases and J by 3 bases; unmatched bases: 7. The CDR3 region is CASGVAGSYEQYF. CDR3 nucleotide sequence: TGTGCCAGCGGGGTAGCGGGCAGCTACGAGCAGTACTTC.

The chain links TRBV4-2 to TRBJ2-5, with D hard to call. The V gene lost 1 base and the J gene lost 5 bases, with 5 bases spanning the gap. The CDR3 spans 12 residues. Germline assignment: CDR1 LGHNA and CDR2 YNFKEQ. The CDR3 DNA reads TGTGCCAGCAGCCAAGTTTCGGAGACCCAGTACTTC. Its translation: CASSQVSETQYF.

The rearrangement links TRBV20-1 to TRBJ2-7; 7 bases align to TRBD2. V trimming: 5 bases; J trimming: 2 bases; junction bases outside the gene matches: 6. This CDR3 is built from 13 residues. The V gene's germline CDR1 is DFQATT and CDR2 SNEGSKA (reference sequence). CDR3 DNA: TGCAGTGCTTCGAAGGGAGGGCCCTACGAGCAGTACTTC. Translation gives CSASKGGPYEQYF.

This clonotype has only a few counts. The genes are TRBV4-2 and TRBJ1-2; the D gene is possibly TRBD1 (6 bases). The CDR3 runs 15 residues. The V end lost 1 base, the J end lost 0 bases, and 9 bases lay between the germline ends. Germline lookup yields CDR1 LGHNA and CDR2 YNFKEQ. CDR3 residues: CASSQVGQPNYGYTF. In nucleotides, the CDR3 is TGTGCCAGCAGCCAAGTCGGACAGCCTAACTATGGCTACACCTTC.

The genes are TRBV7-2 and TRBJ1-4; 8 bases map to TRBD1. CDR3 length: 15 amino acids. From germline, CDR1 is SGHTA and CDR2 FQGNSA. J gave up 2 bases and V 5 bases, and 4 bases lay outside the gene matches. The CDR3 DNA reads TGTGCCAGCAGCCTAAACAGGGGGACTAATGAAAAACTGTTTTTT. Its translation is CASSLNRGTNEKLFF.

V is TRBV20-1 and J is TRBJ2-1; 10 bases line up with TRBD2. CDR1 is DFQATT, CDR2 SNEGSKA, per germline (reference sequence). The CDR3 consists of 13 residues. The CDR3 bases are TGCAGCGTCTGGACTAGCGGATACAATGAGCAGTTCTTC. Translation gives CSVWTSGYNEQFF.

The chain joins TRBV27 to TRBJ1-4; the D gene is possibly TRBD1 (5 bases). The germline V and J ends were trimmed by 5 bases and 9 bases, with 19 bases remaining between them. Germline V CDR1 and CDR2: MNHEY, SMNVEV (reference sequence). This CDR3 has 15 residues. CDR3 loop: CASSPLDSGAKKLFF. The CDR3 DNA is TGTGCCAGCAGTCCACTCGACAGTGGCGCCAAAAAACTGTTTTTT.